This record covers a single T cell receptor beta chain. The target antigen is unknown. This CDR3 comprises 14 residues. Germline CDR1 reads MDHEN; CDR2 reads SYDVKM. Trimming left V 5 bases short and J 4 bases short, with 14 bases between. The sample comes from a study of blood T cells in healthy people across ages. Turning to the study itself: Capturing about one barcoded beta molecule per two T cells was achieved by template switching. Points from the study as a whole: TCR beta diversity per million T cells fell roughly linearly with age. Long-lived donors exceeded aged donors in naive CD4+ cells and diversity.

Next came a second PCR, run for roughly 6 to 11 cycles, which used a sample-barcoded 5' primer along with a J-beta primer mix. MiXCR, applied by TCRdb to the 5' RACE reads, yields one record per CDR3 protein. The sample contains about 1.5 million distinct CDR3 sequences, roughly two fifths of which appear only once. The receptor was derived from a woman under 30 in good health. The sequencing input was blood. J is TRBJ1-2 and V is TRBV28; D gene ambiguous. CDR3 sequence (DNA): TGTGCCAGCAGTGTAAACAGAAGGACCTATGGCTACACCTTC. Residues: CASSVNRRTYGYTF.